Here is one TCR beta chain with its context. The antigen remains unidentified. This record comes from a study of cytomegalovirus exposure and HLA in healthy donors. CDR3 length: 15 residues. Germline loops: CDR1 KGHSH, CDR2 LQKENI. V was shortened by 4 bases and J by 6 bases, with 16 bases between the two germline ends. Libraries were prepared by immunoSEQ multiplex PCR; TCRdb keeps only in-frame clonotypes and omits some of them. The profile covers roughly 170,000 clones, with 65% to 85% appearing a single time and under 3.5% taken by the ten largest. Study-wide results and caveats: Reports credit the classifier with highly specific, highly sensitive diagnosis of cytomegalovirus status. In vitro testing confirmed three CMV-associated chains as specific for CMV antigens. In the roughly 120 validation repertoires, a later analysis found that first-cohort TCR clusters tended to co-occur.

Material for sequencing was PBMCs. The source is a woman aged 18 to 35 in good health and CMV-seropositive. The chain links TRBV18 to TRBJ2-1; weak D call: TRBD2 (5 bases). CDR3 region: CASSRETWAGNEQFF. In nucleotides, the CDR3 is TGTGCCAGCTCACGGGAAACTTGGGCGGGCAATGAGCAGTTCTTC. The whole variable domain, filled in from reference TRBV18 and TRBJ2-1, reads NAGVMQNPRHLVRRRGQEARLRCSPMKGHSHVYWYRQLPEEGLKFMVYLQKENIIDESGMPKERFSAEFPKEGPSILRIQQVVRGDSAAYFCASSRETWAGNEQFFGPGTRLTVL.